This T cell receptor (beta chain) was found in a study of post-analysis software for immune sequencing data. On the study more broadly: Disease courses included relapsing-remitting, secondary progressive and progressive-relapsing multiple sclerosis.

J gave up 4 bases and V 5 bases, and 7 bases lay outside the gene matches. The V gene's germline CDR1 is SGHTA and CDR2 FQGNSA. The CDR3 sequence is 15 residues long. Concerning this clonotype itself: Its antigen is not identified.

Study-wide findings and caveats: Multiple sclerosis patients showed significantly lower normalized Chao1 diversity than controls did. Patients had higher frequencies than controls of about five TRBV segments, including TRBV5-6, TRBV5-1 and TRBV20-1. Those samples that were prepared in the same batch co-clustered strongly by F measure.

The authors incorporated unique molecular identifiers into the TCR beta cDNA libraries. With roughly 1 to 10 million T cells as the source, a few hundred thousand cDNA molecules resulted. TCRdb passed the PCR reads through MiXCR, listing each CDR3 protein once. The data show almost 700,000 distinct CDR3 sequences, approximately 60% seen once. Material for sequencing was blood. The chain recombines TRBV7-2 with TRBJ2-5, with TRBD1 matching 10 bases. The receptor's source is a girl aged 2-9 years with multiple sclerosis. The CDR3 spells CASSTRQGASETQYF. CDR3 DNA: TGTGCCAGCAGCACGAGACAGGGGGCCTCAGAGACCCAGTACTTC.